These 18 T cell receptor beta chains originate from one sample sequenced in a study of blood T cell repertoires in COVID-19 (dated by TCRdb to the early 2020s). Libraries were made using the immunoSEQ multiplex PCR assay. TCRdb took this table from immuneACCESS and kept in-frame rearrangements with V and J called. Such tables lack part of the clones; where checked against another copy, unresolved V genes explain under half of the gap, and the rest is unexplained. The sample has roughly 190,000 clones on record, about 88% of them singletons. The leading ten clones occupy around 6% of the sample. The sample consisted of peripheral blood. These receptors all stem from a man aged 35 to 55 with active or convalescent COVID-19.

The rearrangement joins TRBV12-5 to TRBJ1-4; a weak D match, TRBD1 (5 bases). The CDR3 runs to 16 residues. Between the trimmed V and J ends, which lost 6 bases and 0 bases, there was a span of 14 bases. Germline V lookup: CDR1 LGHNT, CDR2 FRNRAP. CDR3 sequence: CASGHFKGTTNEKLFF. The CDR3 nucleotides read TGTGCTAGTGGCCACTTCAAGGGGACAACTAATGAAAAACTGTTTTTT.

V usage is TRBV3-1 (or the pseudogene TRBV3-2) and J usage is TRBJ1-1; D is uncertain. Germline V lookup: CDR1 LGHDT, CDR2 YNNKEL (reference sequence). V lost 4 bases, J lost 11 bases, and 14 bases lay in between. CDR3 length equals 12 residues. In DNA form, the CDR3 reads TGTGCCAGCAGCCCCGGTTTCCATTGGGCTTTCTTT. It yields the protein CASSPGFHWAFF.

This clone was seen only once. The gene calls are TRBV7-9 and TRBJ1-1, with D unclear. V lost 0 bases to trimming and J lost 8 bases, with 10 bases between them. Germline-derived CDR1 and CDR2 are SEHNR and FQNEAQ (reference sequence). The CDR3 is 13 amino acids. The CDR3 sequence is CASSLALAAEAFF. DNA of the CDR3: TGTGCCAGCAGCTTAGCGCTGGCAGCGGAAGCTTTCTTT.

The CDR3 sequence: CASSLGTGISGNTIYF. The CDR3 coding sequence is TGTGCCAGCAGCTTAGGGACGGGGATCTCTGGAAACACCATATATTTT. This chain links TRBV7-6 with TRBJ1-3, with D uncertain. From germline, CDR1 is SGHVS and CDR2 FNYEAQ. Between the trimmed V and J ends, which lost 1 base and 0 bases, there was a span of 10 bases. The CDR3 loop spans 16 amino acids.

This sequence joins TRBV19 and TRBJ1-5, with D unclear. The CDR3 extends over 13 amino acids. Germline values: CDR1 LNHDA, CDR2 SQIVND (reference sequence). Trimming removed 7 bases at V and 5 bases at J, with 12 bases between. The CDR3 region is CASKPYLDQPQHF. CDR3 coding DNA: TGTGCCAGTAAACCCTATTTGGATCAGCCCCAGCATTTT.

The chain joins TRBV19 to TRBJ1-3, with 8 bases fitting TRBD1. Germline assignment: CDR1 LNHDA and CDR2 SQIVND (reference sequence). The CDR3 sequence is 16 residues long. With V trimmed by 2 bases and J by 0 bases, 3 bases remained unmatched. CDR3 bases: TGTGCCAGTAGTATATACACAGGGGGCTCTGGAAACACCATATATTTT. Translation gives CASSIYTGGSGNTIYF.

V and J are TRBV14 and TRBJ1-4, with 7 bases that match TRBD1. CDR3 length: 15 residues. Looked up from germline, CDR1 is SGHDN and CDR2 is FVKESK. With V trimmed by 0 bases and J by 8 bases, 6 bases remained unmatched. CDR3: CASSQDIRDSEKLFF. The CDR3 DNA is TGTGCCAGCAGCCAAGATATACGGGACAGCGAAAAACTGTTTTTT.

This CDR3 is CACSLDRVSPLHF. The CDR3 region has the DNA TGTGCCTGCTCTCTGGACAGGGTTTCACCCCTCCACTTT. The chain is built from TRBV30 and TRBJ1-6; 8 nucleotides line up with TRBD1. V shed 6 bases, J shed 9 bases, and the junction held 7 bases outside the gene matches. The CDR3 is made up of 13 amino acids. The germline gives CDR1 GTSNPN, CDR2 SVGIG (reference sequence).

This sequence joins TRBV25-1 and TRBJ1-3, with D uncertain. CDR1 and CDR2 (germline): MGHDK, SYGVNS. The CDR3 is 15 residues long. V was cut by 4 bases and J by 0 bases, with 10 bases left in between. CDR3 sequence (DNA): TGTGCCAGCAGTGCGCCCGGTCACTCTGGAAACACCATATATTTT. It is translated as CASSAPGHSGNTIYF.

The chain has TRBV18 and TRBJ1-1; D gene ambiguous. The CDR3 length is 15 residues. V was trimmed by 0 bases and J by 1 base, leaving 9 bases between them. CDR1 and CDR2 (germline): KGHSH, LQKENI. This chain's CDR3 is CASSPPAGANTEAFF. The CDR3 region has the DNA TGTGCCAGCTCACCACCGGCAGGCGCGAACACTGAAGCTTTCTTT.

This clone was seen only a few times. This sequence joins TRBV27 and TRBJ1-5; 9 nucleotides line up with TRBD1. V was clipped by 0 bases and J by 2 bases; unmatched bases: 5. From germline, CDR1 is MNHEY and CDR2 SMNVEV (reference sequence). The CDR3 length is 17 residues. CDR3 in amino acids: CASSLSYRGLGNQPQHF. CDR3 nucleotide sequence: TGTGCCAGCAGTTTATCTTACAGGGGGCTGGGCAATCAGCCCCAGCATTTT.

The CDR3 DNA is TGTGCCAGTACCGGAATGGGACAGCAGAACACTGAAGCTTTCTTT. Translated, it gives CASTGMGQQNTEAFF. The genes are TRBV19 and TRBJ1-1; 7 positions match TRBD1. CDR3 length: 15 amino acids. Germline values: CDR1 LNHDA, CDR2 SQIVND (reference sequence). Germline trimming cut 7 bases from V and 1 base from J; bases unmatched to any gene: 9.

The count of this clone is one. J is TRBJ1-4 and V is TRBV6-6; no definite D call. Trimming shortened V by 5 bases and J by 3 bases, and 10 bases separated the two germline ends. This CDR3 is 14 amino acids long. CDR1 and CDR2 (germline): MNHNY, SVGAGI (reference sequence). CDR3 loop: CASSREGANEKLFF. CDR3 bases: TGTGCCAGCAGTCGAGAGGGCGCTAATGAAAAACTGTTTTTT.

This chain links TRBV6-7 with TRBJ2-2; no clear D. TRBV6-7 is known as an ORF, though its function is uncertain. This CDR3 has 16 amino acids. The V and J ends lost 0 bases and 2 bases respectively, with 10 bases between them. CDR3 nucleotide sequence: TGTGCCAGCAGTTACTCGATTTACAGCAACACCGGGGAGCTGTTTTTT. It is translated as CASSYSIYSNTGELFF.

J is TRBJ2-7 and V is TRBV19; a possible D gene is TRBD1 (5 bases). In germline, CDR1 is LNHDA, CDR2 SQIVND (reference sequence). The CDR3 runs to 17 residues. Trimming took 5 bases from V and 2 from J, leaving 22 bases between them. CDR3 in amino acids: CASSPREYPHRAYEQYF. As DNA, the CDR3 is TGTGCCAGTAGTCCCAGGGAATACCCTCATCGTGCCTACGAGCAGTACTTC.

This clone was recorded only once. The gene calls are TRBV6-4 and TRBJ1-2; 7 bases are a match to TRBD1. Germline V gene sequence: CDR1 MRHNA, CDR2 SNTAGT. V trimming: 4 bases; J trimming: 4 bases; junction bases outside the gene matches: 6. The CDR3 totals 14 residues. The CDR3 DNA reads as TGTGCCAGCAGTGTACAGGGGTCGGGCTATGGCTACACCTTC. This sequence encodes CASSVQGSGYGYTF.

The chain combines TRBV4-3 with TRBJ2-1; TRBD2 matches 15 bases. This CDR3 has 19 amino acids. CDR1 is LGHNA and CDR2 is YSLEER in the germline V gene. Trimming took 3 bases from V and 8 from J; bases not matched to a gene: 14. CDR3 nucleotides: TGCGCCAGCAGCCAGCGGACTAGCGGGGGGGCGGGCGTTCAATATGAGCAGTTCTTC. Residues: CASSQRTSGGAGVQYEQFF.

The chain links TRBV2 to TRBJ1-4; D gene unclear. V was cut by 5 bases and J by 0 bases, with 10 bases left in between. Germline V gene sequence: CDR1 SNHLY, CDR2 FYNNEI. The CDR3 runs 15 residues. The CDR3 region is CASSREAPTNEKLFF. The CDR3 region has the DNA TGTGCCAGCAGTCGGGAAGCACCAACTAATGAAAAACTGTTTTTT.